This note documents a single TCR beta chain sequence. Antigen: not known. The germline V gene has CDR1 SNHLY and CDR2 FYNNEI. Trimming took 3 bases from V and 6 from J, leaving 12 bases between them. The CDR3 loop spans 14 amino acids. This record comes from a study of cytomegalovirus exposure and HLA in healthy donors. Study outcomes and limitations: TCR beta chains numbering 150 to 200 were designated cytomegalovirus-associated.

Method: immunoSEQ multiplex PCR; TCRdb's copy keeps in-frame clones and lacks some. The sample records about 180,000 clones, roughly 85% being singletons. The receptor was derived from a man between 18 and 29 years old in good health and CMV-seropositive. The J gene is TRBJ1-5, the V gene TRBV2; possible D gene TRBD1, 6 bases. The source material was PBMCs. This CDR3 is CASSDVRDIQPQHF. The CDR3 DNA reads TGTGCCAGCAGTGACGTCAGGGACATTCAGCCCCAGCATTTT.